These 3 T cell receptor beta chains were sequenced from one sample in a study of beta chain features in type 1 diabetes. Reverse transcription of all isolated RNA meant that expressed TCRB transcripts were sequenced. Profiling relied on immunoSEQ multiplex PCR, and the TCRdb table lists in-frame clones only, not all of them. The repertoire holds roughly 330,000 clones, about 13% seen once, with over 0.014% in the top ten. These TCRs are of unknown antigen specificity. General study findings and limits: Moderate but significant shortening of TCRB CDR3s was recorded in all four CD4+ subsets from Type 1 diabetes patients.

The material sequenced was naive CD4+ T cells from blood. These TCRs come from a woman aged 18-29 years with type 1 diabetes.

This chain joins TRBV11-2 and TRBJ1-1, with D possibly TRBD1 on 6 matching bases. In germline, CDR1 is SGHAT, CDR2 FQNNGV. This CDR3 is 13 amino acids long. Trimming pared 3 bases from V and 6 bases from J, leaving 11 bases between. CDR3 sequence reads: CASSLTGSAEAFF. In DNA form, the CDR3 reads TGTGCCAGCAGCTTGACAGGTTCGGCTGAAGCTTTCTTT. Based on the CDR3 plus reference TRBV11-2 and TRBJ1-1, the full variable domain is EAGVAQSPRYKIIEKRQSVAFWCNPISGHATLYWYQQILGQGPKLLIQFQNNGVVDDSQLPKDRFSAERLKGVDSTLKIQPAKLEDSAVYLCASSLTGSAEAFFGQGTRLTVV.

This clone has just a few counts. The genes are TRBV25-1 and TRBJ2-1; tentative D call: TRBD2 (5 bases). The ends were cut back, 0 bases at V and 10 bases at J, with 10 bases in the middle. Germline V gives CDR1 MGHDK, CDR2 SYGVNS. This CDR3 comprises 13 residues. Written as DNA, the CDR3 is TGTGCCAGCAGTGAATATCGGGGTCGGGAGCAGTTCTTC. It yields the protein CASSEYRGREQFF.

The chain employs TRBV18 and TRBJ1-2; 9 bases are shared with TRBD1. V lost 6 bases to trimming and J lost 8 bases; unmatched junction nucleotides: 16. The CDR3 extends over 16 amino acids. Germline V gives CDR1 KGHSH, CDR2 LQKENI. The CDR3 DNA reads as TGTGCCAGCTCGCCCATCGGACAGGGGATTCAGTACGGCTACACCTTC. Translating gives CASSPIGQGIQYGYTF.